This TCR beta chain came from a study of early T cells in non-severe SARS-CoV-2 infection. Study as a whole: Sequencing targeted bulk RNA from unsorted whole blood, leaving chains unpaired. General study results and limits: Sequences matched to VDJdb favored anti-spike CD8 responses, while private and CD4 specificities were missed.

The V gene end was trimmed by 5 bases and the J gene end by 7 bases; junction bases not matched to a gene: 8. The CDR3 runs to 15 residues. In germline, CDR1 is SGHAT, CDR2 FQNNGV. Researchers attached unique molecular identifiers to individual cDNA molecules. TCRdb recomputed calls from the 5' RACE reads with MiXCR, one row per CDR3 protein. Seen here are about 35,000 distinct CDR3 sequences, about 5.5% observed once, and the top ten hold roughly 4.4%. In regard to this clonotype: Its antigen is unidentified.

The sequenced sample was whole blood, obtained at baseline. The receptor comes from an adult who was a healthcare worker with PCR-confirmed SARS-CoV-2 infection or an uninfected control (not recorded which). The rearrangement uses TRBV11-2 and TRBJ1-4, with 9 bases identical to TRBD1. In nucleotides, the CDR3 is TGTGCCAGCAGCCCCGGGGACAGGGTGGCTGAAAAACTGTTTTTT. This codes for CASSPGDRVAEKLFF.